The 21 T cell receptor beta chains in this list originate from one sample, sequenced in a study of T cell repertoires in cytomegalovirus infection. From the reads, TCRdb called clonotypes with MiXCR, one entry per CDR3 protein. The table has 800,000 to 950,000 distinct CDR3 sequences, 30% to 35% seen once. No antigen has been assigned to these receptors. The specimen was cultured CD8+ T cells from PBMCs, collected from culture after CMV antigen stimulation. The receptor source for this set is a human donor in good health (CMV status not recorded). Some clones in this sample may be carry-over from other donors' samples.

At least ten counts were recorded for this clonotype. This sequence joins TRBV7-8 and TRBJ2-5; D is uncertain. Trimming left V 4 bases short and J 2 bases short, with 17 bases between. The CDR3 extends over 16 amino acids. Germline V gene lookup returns CDR1 SGHVS and CDR2 FQNEAQ. Here the CDR3 reads CASSSLAITPQETQYF. In DNA form, the CDR3 reads TGTGCCAGCAGCTCCCTCGCAATCACACCTCAAGAGACCCAGTACTTC.

This chain connects TRBV4-1 to TRBJ1-4; D is uncertain. Germline V gene sequence: CDR1 MGHRA, CDR2 YSYEKL. V lost 1 base and J 3 bases, leaving 3 bases between the germline ends. The CDR3 spans 13 residues. The chain's CDR3 is CASSQVPNEKLFF. The CDR3 DNA is TGCGCCAGCAGCCAAGTCCCTAATGAAAAACTGTTTTTT.

This chain joins TRBV6-6 and TRBJ1-2; 11 bases align to TRBD1. After removal of 6 bases from V and 3 bases from J, the junction contained 9 bases not matched to a gene. Germline CDR1 and CDR2: MNHNY and SVGAGI (reference sequence). CDR3 length: 16 residues. CDR3 nucleotide sequence: TGTGCCAGCAGGTCCGGGACAGGGGGTGGGGACTATGGCTACACCTTC. It yields the protein CASRSGTGGGDYGYTF.

A few counts support this clonotype. The genes are TRBV14 and TRBJ1-1, with 8 bases aligning to TRBD1. V shed 4 bases and J 6 bases; nucleotides not matched to a gene: 16. This CDR3 is 17 amino acids long. Per the germline V gene, CDR1 is SGHDN and CDR2 is FVKESK. The CDR3 here is CASSPFPGQAYKSEAFF. The CDR3 DNA follows: TGTGCCAGCAGCCCTTTCCCGGGACAGGCTTATAAGTCTGAAGCTTTCTTT.

The chain couples TRBV28 to TRBJ2-3; D ambiguous. Deletions cut 7 bases from V and 4 bases from J, with 12 bases between. CDR3 length equals 13 residues. Germline values: CDR1 MDHEN, CDR2 SYDVKM. CDR3 region: CASTINSADTQYF. For the CDR3, the DNA is TGTGCCAGCACAATCAACTCTGCAGATACGCAGTATTTT.

This clonotype was detected a few times. The chain combines TRBV2 with TRBJ1-3; the D is unclear. The CDR3 has 12 amino acids. Deletions cut 7 bases from V and 4 bases from J, with 8 bases between. The germline V gene encodes CDR1 SNHLY and CDR2 FYNNEI. CDR3 protein: CASILTGNTIYF. The CDR3 DNA follows: TGTGCCAGCATATTAACAGGAAACACCATATATTTT. Looking up the rest from reference TRBV2 and TRBJ1-3 gives the full variable domain: EPEVTQTPSHQVTQMGQEVILRCVPISNHLYFYWYRQILGQKVEFLVSFYNNEISEKSEIFDDQFSVERPDGSNFTLKIRSTKLEDSAMYFCASILTGNTIYFGEGSWLTVV.

This clonotype was observed a handful of times. The rearrangement uses TRBV7-6 and TRBJ2-3; the D call may be TRBD1 or TRBD2 (5 bases each). The germline gives CDR1 SGHVS, CDR2 FNYEAQ. The CDR3 length is 14 residues. V lost 6 bases to trimming and J lost 2 bases, with 12 bases between them. CDR3 sequence (DNA): TGTGCCAGCAGGTCAACCGGGGCCACAGATACGCAGTATTTT. Its protein product is CASRSTGATDTQYF.

This clonotype has a handful of counts. The CDR3 sequence: CASSRQGGEAFF. CDR3 DNA: TGTGCCAGCAGCCGACAGGGAGGTGAAGCTTTCTTT. V and J are TRBV5-6 and TRBJ1-1; TRBD1 matches 7 bases. Trimming cost V 4 bases and J 7 bases; bases outside gene matches: 4. The CDR3 runs to 12 residues. Germline lookup yields CDR1 SGHDT and CDR2 YYEEEE.

The J gene is TRBJ2-7, the V gene TRBV20-1, with D maybe TRBD1 (5 bases). Trimming stripped 0 bases from V and 5 bases from J, with 11 bases between. The CDR3 length is 13 residues. CDR1 is DFQATT and CDR2 is SNEGSKA in the germline V gene (reference sequence). The CDR3 DNA reads TGCAGTGCTAGAGATCCCGACAGCCACGAGCAGTACGTC. Translation: CSARDPDSHEQYV.

The gene calls are TRBV9 and TRBJ2-1; 8 nucleotides match TRBD2. Losses at the gene ends were 1 base for V and 10 bases for J; bases not matched to a gene: 4. The CDR3 contains 13 residues. Germline CDR1 SGDLS, CDR2 YYNGEE. CDR3 amino acids: CASSVTAGVEQFF. The DNA for the CDR3 is TGTGCCAGCAGCGTAACAGCGGGGGTCGAGCAGTTCTTC.

This clonotype appeared a few times. The rearrangement joins TRBV4-1 to TRBJ2-3; weak D call: TRBD2 (6 bases). The germline CDR1 and CDR2 sequences are MGHRA and YSYEKL. This CDR3 has 17 amino acids. V was trimmed by 0 bases and J by 2 bases, leaving 15 bases between them. CDR3 protein: CASSQDGVAASTDTQYF. CDR3 DNA sequence: TGCGCCAGCAGCCAAGATGGAGTAGCGGCCTCCACAGATACGCAGTATTTT.

This clonotype was counted many times. The chain combines TRBV4-1 with TRBJ2-6, with D tentatively TRBD1 (6 bases). Trimming took 4 bases from V and 2 from J, leaving 9 bases between them. The CDR3 has 15 residues. CDR1 MGHRA and CDR2 YSYEKL come from the germline V gene. CDR3 residues: CASSPWGPGANVLTF. In DNA form, the CDR3 reads TGCGCCAGCAGCCCATGGGGGCCTGGGGCCAACGTCCTGACTTTC.

This chain connects TRBV27 to TRBJ2-1; 8 bases map to TRBD2. Trimming took 5 bases from V and 7 from J; bases not matched to a gene: 7. The CDR3 contains 14 residues. CDR1 and CDR2 (germline): MNHEY, SMNVEV (reference sequence). The CDR3 protein is CASSRAGGLNEQFF. The CDR3 region has the DNA TGTGCCAGCAGTCGGGCGGGGGGCTTAAATGAGCAGTTCTTC.

This clonotype was detected a few times. The chain combines TRBV4-1 with TRBJ2-1, with 8 bases fitting TRBD2. In germline, CDR1 is MGHRA, CDR2 YSYEKL. The CDR3 consists of 17 residues. Trimming removed 0 bases from V and 3 bases from J; junction bases left unmatched: 7. The CDR3 nucleotides are TGCGCCAGCAGCCAAGAACCCCCGGGGGGGCTCTACAATGAGCAGTTCTTC. Translation gives CASSQEPPGGLYNEQFF.

This clonotype was recorded at least ten times. The junction does not match germline at one end; this may be a read error. This chain joins TRBV12-3 or TRBV12-4 and TRBJ2-7; D uncertain. The CDR3 sequence is 13 residues long. The CDR3 DNA is TGTGCCAGCAGCTTAGTAGGGTCCTACGAGCAGTACTTC. Its translation is CASSLVGSYEQYF.

This clonotype showed up many times. The J gene is TRBJ1-1, the V gene TRBV7-9, with unresolved D. CDR3 length equals 14 residues. Trimming left V 5 bases short and J 11 bases short, with 21 bases between. Germline CDR1 reads SEHNR; CDR2 reads FQNEAQ (reference sequence). The CDR3: CASSPSVEHWRAFF. The CDR3 DNA sequence: TGTGCCAGCAGCCCGTCGGTTGAACACTGGCGCGCTTTCTTT.

The genes are TRBV4-3 and TRBJ2-1, with D tentatively TRBD1 (5 bases). Germline V gives CDR1 LGHNA, CDR2 YSLEER. Trimming pared 2 bases from V and 9 bases from J, leaving 11 bases between. CDR3 length equals 13 residues. CDR3 bases: TGCGCCAGCAGCCAATACGCAGGGCTTGAGCAGTTCTTC. Translation: CASSQYAGLEQFF.

The chain employs TRBV7-3 and TRBJ1-2; possibly TRBD1 for D (5 bases). V lost 6 bases and J lost 8, with 13 bases in between. This CDR3 region has 12 residues. Looked up from germline, CDR1 is SGHTA and CDR2 is FQGTGA. The CDR3 bases are TGTGCCAGCAGGTCACAGGTTGTGGGCTACACCTTC. Translation: CASRSQVVGYTF.

V is TRBV5-5 and J is TRBJ1-5, with 7 bases lining up with TRBD1. Germline V gene sequence: CDR1 SGHKS, CDR2 YYEKEE (reference sequence). The J segment lost 5 bases and the V segment lost 3 bases, leaving 5 bases of the junction unmatched. This CDR3 contains 14 residues. The DNA of the CDR3 is TGTGCCAGCAGCTCAGGACAGGACTATCAGCCCCAGCATTTT. Its translation: CASSSGQDYQPQHF.

Only a few counts were recorded for this clonotype. The V and J genes are TRBV7-6 and TRBJ2-3; the match to TRBD2 covers 8 bases. Germline values: CDR1 SGHVS, CDR2 FNYEAQ. The length of the CDR3 is 16 residues. V shed 5 bases and J 3 bases; nucleotides not matched to a gene: 10. CDR3 nucleotides: TGTGCCAGCAGCACTCGGGGGGGGGCAATGACAGATACGCAGTATTTT. Residues: CASSTRGGAMTDTQYF.

This rearrangement joins TRBV7-6 to TRBJ1-5; no clear D. The CDR3 is 13 amino acids. Germline-derived CDR1 and CDR2 are SGHVS and FNYEAQ. V lost 1 base and J 7 bases, leaving 8 bases between the germline ends. CDR3 sequence (DNA): TGTGCCAGCAGCTTAGGGAGAACACAGCCCCAGCATTTT. It yields the protein CASSLGRTQPQHF.